The 11 T cell receptor beta chains below come from one sample, sequenced in a study of T-cell reconstitution after alpha-beta-depleted transplantation in children. Construction of the TCRbeta library involved unique molecular identifiers. A single record per CDR3 protein comes from TCRdb applying MiXCR to the PCR reads. Here the sample spans roughly 500,000 distinct CDR3 sequences, approximately 20% being singletons. The sequencing here drew on PBMCs from the stem cell graft donor, taken from the stem cell graft. These receptors all stem from a human donor who donated a stem cell graft to a child with acute lymphoblastic leukemia.

This clonotype has a handful of counts. The V gene is TRBV2, the J gene TRBJ2-1; D is tentatively TRBD1 or TRBD2 (6 bases each). CDR1 SNHLY and CDR2 FYNNEI come from the germline V gene. V lost 5 bases to trimming and J lost 4 bases, with 18 bases between them. The CDR3 extends over 16 amino acids. The CDR3 spells CASSPRSVGGYNEQFF. The CDR3 nucleotides are TGTGCCAGCAGTCCTCGTAGCGTAGGGGGGTACAATGAGCAGTTCTTC.

The genes are TRBV20-1 and TRBJ2-1; 9 positions match TRBD1. Trimming at V came to 7 bases and at J to 7 bases, leaving 11 bases not matched to a gene. This CDR3 has 14 residues. Germline assignment: CDR1 DFQATT and CDR2 SNEGSKA (reference sequence). The CDR3 DNA follows: TGCAGTGTCCTTCCGGGACAGGGCAGAAATGAGCAGTTCTTC. It is translated as CSVLPGQGRNEQFF.

In its sample, this clonotype was seen a few times. This chain joins TRBV19 and TRBJ1-5; a weak D match, TRBD1 (5 bases). CDR3 size: 13 residues. V was shortened by 5 bases and J by 1 base, with 6 bases between the two germline ends. Germline loops: CDR1 LNHDA, CDR2 SQIVND (reference sequence). CDR3 sequence reads: CASSHRSNQPQHF. The DNA of the CDR3 is TGTGCCAGTAGTCACAGGAGCAATCAGCCCCAGCATTTT. Combining the CDR3 with reference TRBV19 and TRBJ1-5 gives the whole variable domain DGGITQSPKYLFRKEGQNVTLSCEQNLNHDAMYWYRQDPGQGLRLIYYSQIVNDFQKGDIAEGYSVSREKKESFPLTVTSAQKNPTAFYLCASSHRSNQPQHFGDGTRLSIL.

The chain combines TRBV12-3 or TRBV12-4 with TRBJ2-3; no firm D call. The CDR3 loop spans 14 amino acids. Trimming pared 5 bases from V and 11 bases from J, leaving 20 bases between. CDR3 region: CASSPSFFGHWQYF. CDR3 nucleotides: TGTGCCAGCAGTCCCTCTTTTTTTGGCCACTGGCAGTATTTT.

There are a few counts of this clonotype. This rearrangement joins TRBV5-1 to TRBJ2-7; no reliable D call. The V and J ends lost 3 bases and 3 bases respectively, with 10 bases between them. The CDR3 contains 13 residues. Germline-derived CDR1 and CDR2 are SGHRS and YFSETQ. The CDR3: CASSSVGGYEQYF. The DNA of the CDR3 is TGCGCCAGCAGCTCGGTCGGCGGCTACGAGCAGTACTTC.

The V gene is TRBV7-9, the J gene TRBJ2-7, with D hard to call. The germline V gene has CDR1 SEHNR and CDR2 FQNEAQ (reference sequence). Trimming took off 3 bases at V and 6 bases at J, with 18 bases between the two ends. The CDR3 covers 15 residues. CDR3 in DNA: TGTGCCAGCAGCTTCAATTCCAATCTTCGGCTCGAGCAGTACTTC. It specifies CASSFNSNLRLEQYF.

This clonotype was observed a few times. The genes are TRBV12-5 and TRBJ2-3, with D hard to call. CDR3 length: 16 amino acids. V was clipped by 3 bases and J by 0 bases, with 13 bases between them. The germline gives CDR1 LGHNT, CDR2 FRNRAP. In nucleotides, the CDR3 is TGTGCTAGTGGTTTCCCTCAGGCGACTAGCACAGATACGCAGTATTTT. Translating gives CASGFPQATSTDTQYF. The full variable domain, in which reference TRBV12-5 and TRBJ2-3 provide the parts outside the CDR3, is DARVTQTPRHKVTEMGQEVTMRCQPILGHNTVFWYRQTMMQGLELLAYFRNRAPLDDSGMPKDRFSAEMPDATLATLKIQPSEPRDSAVYFCASGFPQATSTDTQYFGPGTRLTVL.

This clonotype was picked up a small number of times. The rearrangement joins TRBV5-1 to TRBJ2-2; unclear D gene. Germline CDR1 reads SGHRS; CDR2 reads YFSETQ. This CDR3 is 15 amino acids long. V was pared by 0 bases and J by 1 base, with 7 bases between. The CDR3 DNA reads as TGCGCCAGCAGCTTGGACGGAGTGAACACCGGGGAGCTGTTTTTT. Protein sequence: CASSLDGVNTGELFF.

The gene calls are TRBV20-1 and TRBJ2-2, with TRBD1 identical over 9 bases. The CDR3 spans 15 residues. The V segment lost 5 bases and the J segment 0 bases; nucleotides outside the gene matches: 4. Germline V gives CDR1 DFQATT, CDR2 SNEGSKA (reference sequence). The DNA of the CDR3 is TGCAGTGCTGGAAGGACAGGGGCGAACACCGGGGAGCTGTTTTTT. It is translated as CSAGRTGANTGELFF.

This chain links TRBV18 with TRBJ1-2, with TRBD1 as a possible D gene (5 bases). V lost 2 bases and J 0 bases, leaving 13 bases between the germline ends. The germline CDR1 and CDR2 sequences are KGHSH and LQKENI. The CDR3 covers 16 residues. CDR3 DNA sequence: TGTGCCAGCTCACCATTCGGAGGGACCTCTAACTATGGCTACACCTTC. Translated, it gives CASSPFGGTSNYGYTF.

The table lists this clonotype with a few counts. This chain uses TRBV2 with TRBJ2-1, with D unclear. V was shortened by 3 bases and J by 2 bases, with 14 bases between the two germline ends. Germline CDR1 reads SNHLY; CDR2 reads FYNNEI. This CDR3 contains 16 residues. The CDR3 is CASSDEGPVTYNEQFF. Here the CDR3 DNA reads TGTGCCAGCAGTGATGAAGGGCCGGTGACCTACAATGAGCAGTTCTTC.